These 29 T cell receptor beta chains were sequenced from one sample in a study of CD8 T cells in ankylosing spondylitis. Whole-study findings and limits: For ankylosing spondylitis blood, a TCR beta motif of seven to nine highly homologous variants appeared characteristic.

TCRdb passed the 5' RACE reads through MiXCR, listing each CDR3 protein once. This sample has under 250,000 distinct CDR3 sequences, with approximately 7.4% found just once. What these receptors recognize is not known. The sequenced material came from blood, either unsorted or a sorted T cell fraction (not recorded which). Receptors originate from a male donor with ankylosing spondylitis.

The J gene is TRBJ1-5, the V gene TRBV20-1; D is unclear. Trimming took off 2 bases at V and 0 bases at J, with 8 bases between the two ends. The CDR3 totals 14 residues. Germline values: CDR1 DFQATT, CDR2 SNEGSKA (reference sequence). CDR3 sequence reads: CSARPGYSNQPQHF. CDR3 nucleotides: TGCAGTGCTAGACCCGGGTATAGCAATCAGCCCCAGCATTTT.

The table lists this clonotype with many counts. This chain links TRBV6-2 or TRBV6-3 with TRBJ1-1, with 10 bases lining up with TRBD1. The V gene's germline CDR1 is MNHEY and CDR2 SVGEGT. Losses at the gene ends were 0 bases for V and 4 bases for J; bases not matched to a gene: 8. The CDR3 contains 17 residues. CDR3 residues: CASSYSIWTGGLTEAFF. As DNA, the CDR3 is TGTGCCAGCAGTTACTCGATTTGGACAGGGGGACTCACTGAAGCTTTCTTT.

The table lists this clonotype with a few counts. The chain joins TRBV13 to TRBJ2-5; D is possibly TRBD1 or TRBD2 (6 bases each). This CDR3 has 17 amino acids. Germline lookup yields CDR1 PRHDT and CDR2 FYEKMQ (reference sequence). V shed 0 bases and J shed 4 bases, with 18 bases lying between them. The CDR3 loop is CASSLGLGGYKGETQYF. CDR3 DNA sequence: TGTGCCAGCAGCTTAGGCCTCGGGGGCTATAAGGGAGAGACCCAGTACTTC.

This clonotype was counted at least ten times. V and J are TRBV6-2 or TRBV6-3 and TRBJ2-1; D remains unclear. The CDR3 contains 14 residues. With 2 bases removed from V and 9 bases from J, the gap between germline ends came to 14 bases. Germline values: CDR1 MNHEY, CDR2 SVGEGT. CDR3 sequence: CASSYSYRLAEQFF. As DNA, the CDR3 is TGTGCCAGCAGTTACAGTTACCGCCTCGCTGAGCAGTTCTTC.

The chain couples TRBV7-2 to TRBJ2-2; D is possibly TRBD2 (6 bases). The CDR3 is made up of 14 amino acids. Germline loops: CDR1 SGHTA, CDR2 FQGNSA. The germline V and J ends were trimmed by 4 bases and 6 bases, with 12 bases remaining between them. CDR3 amino acids: CASSWRREAGELFF. DNA of the CDR3: TGTGCCAGCAGCTGGAGAAGGGAGGCCGGGGAGCTGTTTTTT. Full variable domain (rest looked up from reference TRBV7-2 and TRBJ2-2): GAGVSQSPSNKVTEKGKDVELRCDPISGHTALYWYRQSLGQGLEFLIYFQGNSAPDKSGLPSDRFSAERTGGSVSTLTIQRTQQEDSAVYLCASSWRREAGELFFGEGSRLTVL.

This clonotype was picked up many times. The J gene is TRBJ2-2, the V gene TRBV7-9; 7 bases are shared with TRBD1. V lost 6 bases, J lost 6 bases, and 13 bases stayed unmatched. This CDR3 has 16 amino acids. Germline V lookup: CDR1 SEHNR, CDR2 FQNEAQ (reference sequence). CDR3 sequence reads: CASSRDSLTSPGELFF. CDR3 nucleotides: TGTGCCAGCAGTCGGGACAGCTTAACCTCGCCCGGGGAGCTGTTTTTT.

This clonotype was detected many times. The chain is built from TRBV7-2 and TRBJ2-5, with D possibly matching TRBD2 (6 bases). Per germline, CDR1 SGHTA and CDR2 FQGNSA. There are 14 residues in the CDR3. Trimming left V 1 base short and J 5 bases short, with 11 bases between. The chain's CDR3 is CASSLGRGTETQYF. For the CDR3, the DNA is TGTGCCAGCAGCTTAGGCCGGGGGACGGAGACCCAGTACTTC. Full variable domain (missing parts from reference TRBV7-2 and TRBJ2-5): GAGVSQSPSNKVTEKGKDVELRCDPISGHTALYWYRQSLGQGLEFLIYFQGNSAPDKSGLPSDRFSAERTGGSVSTLTIQRTQQEDSAVYLCASSLGRGTETQYFGPGTRLLVL.

This clonotype was counted many times. The V call is TRBV27, the J call TRBJ1-6; D remains ambiguous. Per the germline V gene, CDR1 is MNHEY and CDR2 is SMNVEV (reference sequence). This CDR3 comprises 13 residues. V was trimmed by 4 bases and J by 10 bases, leaving 11 bases between them. The CDR3 is CASSSPIGSPLHF. The DNA for the CDR3 is TGTGCCAGCAGTTCACCGATCGGATCACCCCTCCACTTT.

The rearrangement links TRBV30 to TRBJ1-1; 7 bases are shared with TRBD1. Germline V CDR1 and CDR2: GTSNPN, SVGIG (reference sequence). Trimming cost V 7 bases and J 1 base; bases outside gene matches: 6. CDR3 length: 13 amino acids. CDR3 DNA sequence: TGTGCCTATATGACAGGGCCGAACACTGAAGCTTTCTTT. It codes for CAYMTGPNTEAFF.

This clonotype was picked up many times. The chain uses TRBV5-1 and TRBJ2-5; a possible D gene is TRBD1 (6 bases). Germline V gives CDR1 SGHRS, CDR2 YFSETQ. Trimming left V 2 bases short and J 1 base short, with 18 bases between. This CDR3 is 17 amino acids long. The CDR3 is CASSLVEVQGGQETQYF. The CDR3 nucleotides are TGCGCCAGCAGCTTAGTCGAAGTGCAAGGGGGCCAAGAGACCCAGTACTTC.

This clonotype was observed at least ten times. A read error may produce the germline difference seen at one junction end. The chain uses TRBV2 and TRBJ1-1; a weak D match, TRBD1 (5 bases). Germline V gene sequence: CDR1 SNHLY, CDR2 FYNNEI. The CDR3 is 13 residues long. The CDR3 spells CASSWGVNTEAFF. In DNA form, the CDR3 reads TGCGCCAGCAGTTGGGGGGTGAACACTGAAGCTTTCTTT.

Ten or more counts support this clonotype. The junction departs from germline at one end; a sequencing error may be responsible. J is TRBJ2-2 and V is TRBV4-3; possibly TRBD2 for D (5 bases). The CDR3 consists of 18 residues. Germline V gives CDR1 LGHNA, CDR2 YSLEER. CDR3 in amino acids: CASSHLKDFPAKTGELFF. As DNA, the CDR3 is TGCGCCAGCAGCCACCTCAAGGACTTTCCCGCGAAAACCGGGGAGCTGTTTTTT.

This clonotype was detected a few times. V usage is TRBV5-6 and J usage is TRBJ1-4; D is uncertain. The CDR3 has 17 residues. Trimming pared 2 bases from V and 7 bases from J, leaving 21 bases between. Germline V gene data show CDR1 as SGHDT and CDR2 as YYEEEE. The CDR3 region is CASSLLPRTVGGEKLFF. For the CDR3, the DNA is TGTGCCAGCAGCTTACTACCCAGGACCGTGGGAGGTGAAAAACTGTTTTTT.

This clonotype was seen at least ten times. The chain couples TRBV27 to TRBJ2-7; 8 positions agree with TRBD2. The V gene end was trimmed by 3 bases and the J gene end by 1 base; junction bases not matched to a gene: 5. Germline V CDR1 and CDR2: MNHEY, SMNVEV (reference sequence). This CDR3 has 15 amino acids. Here the CDR3 DNA reads TGTGCCAGCAGTTTGGGACTAGGGTTTTCCTACGAGCAGTACTTC. Translating it yields CASSLGLGFSYEQYF.

In this sample, this clonotype turned up a few times. This chain uses TRBV27 with TRBJ2-3; 9 bases align to TRBD2. The CDR3 spans 16 residues. V was pared by 5 bases and J by 2 bases, with 8 bases of the junction left unmatched. Germline CDR1 reads MNHEY; CDR2 reads SMNVEV (reference sequence). The DNA of the CDR3 is TGTGCCAGCAGTACCGGGGTAGCGGGGGTCACAGATACGCAGTATTTT. Protein: CASSTGVAGVTDTQYF.

In this sample, this clonotype turned up many times. The V call is TRBV10-3, the J call TRBJ1-3; D gene uncertain. The CDR3 totals 16 residues. The ends were cut back, 3 bases at V and 0 bases at J, with 12 bases in the middle. Germline V gives CDR1 ENHRY, CDR2 SYGVKD. CDR3 loop: CAISDPTALSGNTIYF. In DNA, the CDR3 is TGTGCCATCAGTGACCCGACGGCACTCTCTGGAAACACCATATATTTT.

This chain connects TRBV7-8 to TRBJ2-5, with 10 bases matching TRBD1. CDR3 length: 13 amino acids. From germline, CDR1 is SGHVS and CDR2 FQNEAQ. Trimming removed 4 bases from V and 7 bases from J; junction bases left unmatched: 3. The CDR3 region is CASSWDRGVTQYF. The CDR3 DNA is TGTGCCAGCAGCTGGGACAGGGGAGTGACCCAGTACTTC.

This clonotype was counted many times. The V and J genes are TRBV11-2 and TRBJ1-5; D remains unclear. V was cut by 2 bases and J by 3 bases, with 11 bases left in between. This CDR3 is 15 amino acids long. Per germline, CDR1 SGHAT and CDR2 FQNNGV. CDR3 region: CASSLNRDFNQPQHF. As DNA, the CDR3 is TGTGCCAGCAGCTTAAATAGGGATTTCAATCAGCCCCAGCATTTT.

This clonotype was counted many times. V and J are TRBV27 and TRBJ2-1; possibly TRBD1 or TRBD2 for D (5 bases each). Looked up from germline, CDR1 is MNHEY and CDR2 is SMNVEV (reference sequence). V was clipped by 3 bases and J by 9 bases, with 15 bases between them. The CDR3 spans 14 residues. CDR3: CASSLGTAVGEQFF. CDR3 in DNA: TGTGCCAGCAGTTTGGGGACCGCGGTTGGTGAGCAGTTCTTC.

This clonotype was recorded at least ten times. CDR3 sequence (DNA): TGCGCCAGCAGCCTCCAGCGGACCTCCTACGAGCAGTACTTC. It codes for CASSLQRTSYEQYF. The chain uses TRBV5-1 and TRBJ2-7, with a weak D call TRBD2 (5 bases). Germline-derived CDR1 and CDR2 are SGHRS and YFSETQ. The V gene lost 4 bases and the J gene lost 0 bases, with 11 bases spanning the gap. CDR3 length: 14 residues.

There are many counts of this clonotype. This rearrangement joins TRBV7-6 to TRBJ2-7; TRBD1 matches at 10 bases. CDR1 and CDR2 (germline): SGHVS, FNYEAQ. CDR3 length equals 15 residues. The junction had 16 bases not matched to a gene; V was cut back by 10 bases and J by 7 bases. CDR3 in DNA: TGTGCCACCGCTCCCGGACAGGGGGACGGTCGGGAGCAGTACTTC. Residues: CATAPGQGDGREQYF.

This clonotype turned up a few times. The chain links TRBV6-4 to TRBJ2-1; 9 positions match TRBD1. Germline loops: CDR1 MRHNA, CDR2 SNTAGT. The CDR3 contains 16 residues. Trimming at V came to 3 bases and at J to 2 bases, leaving 5 bases not matched to a gene. The CDR3 reads CASSESTGGTYNEQFF. The CDR3 nucleotides are TGTGCCAGCAGTGAGTCCACAGGGGGCACCTACAATGAGCAGTTCTTC.

Many counts were recorded for this clonotype. The chain joins TRBV5-1 to TRBJ2-7, with D maybe TRBD2 (5 bases). The CDR3 extends over 13 amino acids. The V gene lost 3 bases and the J gene lost 0 bases, with 7 bases spanning the gap. Germline V gene data show CDR1 as SGHRS and CDR2 as YFSETQ. The CDR3: CASSSRDSYEQYF. In DNA, the CDR3 is TGCGCCAGCAGCTCCCGGGACTCCTACGAGCAGTACTTC. Drawing the rest from reference TRBV5-1 and TRBJ2-7, the complete variable domain is KAGVTQTPRYLIKTRGQQVTLSCSPISGHRSVSWYQQTPGQGLQFLFEYFSETQRNKGNFPGRFSGRQFSNSRSEMNVSTLELGDSALYLCASSSRDSYEQYFGPGTRLTVT.

This clonotype came up many times. The chain combines TRBV9 with TRBJ2-7; D is perhaps TRBD1 (5 bases). Trimming pared 5 bases from V and 7 bases from J, leaving 16 bases between. There are 13 residues in the CDR3. Germline lookup yields CDR1 SGDLS and CDR2 YYNGEE. CDR3 loop: CASSQGLAVEQYF. CDR3 DNA: TGTGCCAGCAGTCAGGGCCTGGCTGTGGAGCAGTACTTC.

This clonotype was recorded at least ten times. V and J are TRBV7-9 and TRBJ1-1; possible D gene TRBD1, 5 bases. Germline V lookup: CDR1 SEHNR, CDR2 FQNEAQ (reference sequence). This CDR3 is 13 amino acids long. Trimming took 5 bases from V and 6 from J, leaving 13 bases between them. The CDR3 spells CASSGYRIAEAFF. The DNA of the CDR3 is TGTGCCAGCAGCGGATACAGGATCGCTGAAGCTTTCTTT.

This clonotype was recorded a few times. The chain couples TRBV28 to TRBJ1-6; 9 bases agree with TRBD1. CDR3 size: 15 residues. Germline V gene data show CDR1 as MDHEN and CDR2 as SYDVKM. V lost 3 bases, J lost 7 bases, and 4 bases stayed unmatched. CDR3 in DNA: TGTGCCAGCAGTTTCCGGACAGGGGCGAATTCACCCCTCCACTTT. Protein sequence: CASSFRTGANSPLHF.

V gene TRBV19 combines with J gene TRBJ2-3; D is uncertain. CDR3 length: 13 residues. With 3 bases removed from V and 3 bases from J, the gap between germline ends came to 7 bases. CDR1 LNHDA and CDR2 SQIVND come from the germline V gene (reference sequence). CDR3 in amino acids: CASSIDTTDTQYF. In DNA form, the CDR3 reads TGTGCCAGTAGTATTGACACTACAGATACGCAGTATTTT.

The chain has TRBV7-2 and TRBJ2-1, with D uncertain. CDR1 is SGHTA, CDR2 FQGNSA, per germline. The CDR3 is made up of 14 amino acids. Deletions cut 3 bases from V and 6 bases from J, with 12 bases between. The CDR3 coding sequence is TGTGCCAGCAGCTTCCTGGGAAGGAGCAATGAGCAGTTCTTC. Residues: CASSFLGRSNEQFF.

This clonotype was seen only a few times. V is TRBV12-3 or TRBV12-4 and J is TRBJ2-2; 8 bases align to TRBD1. V lost 8 bases to trimming and J lost 4 bases; unmatched junction nucleotides: 6. This CDR3 is 14 amino acids long. The CDR3, as DNA: TGTGCCAGCGGGGGACAGGACTTCACCGGGGAGCTGTTTTTT. Translated: CASGGQDFTGELFF.